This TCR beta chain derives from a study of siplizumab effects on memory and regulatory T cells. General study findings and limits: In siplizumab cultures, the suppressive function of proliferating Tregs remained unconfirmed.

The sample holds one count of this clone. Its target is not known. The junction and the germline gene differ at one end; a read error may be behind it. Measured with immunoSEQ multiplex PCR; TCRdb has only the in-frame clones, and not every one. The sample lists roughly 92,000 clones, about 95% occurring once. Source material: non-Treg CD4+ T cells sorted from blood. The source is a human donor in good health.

The CDR3 DNA sequence: TGCATCGTTGGTCCGGACTATGGCTACACCTTC. It specifies CIVGPDYGYTF. V usage is TRBV29-1 and J usage is TRBJ1-2; D is uncertain. The CDR3 consists of 11 residues. CDR1 is SQVTM, CDR2 ANQGSEA, per germline.